The sequence of this TCR beta chain was determined in a study of CD8 T cells in Susac syndrome. About this clonotype: Its cognate antigen is unknown.

Study-level findings and limits: Roughly 5 Susac-specific public clones appeared in CD8+ TEMRA repertoires, and 15 to 20 in total CD8+ repertoires. In Susac syndrome, CD8+ expansion was highest in TEMRA and active disease.

Per the germline V gene, CDR1 is DFQATT and CDR2 is SNEGSKA (reference sequence). The CDR3 sequence is 13 residues long. The V and J ends lost 2 bases and 2 bases respectively, with 10 bases between them. Random hexamers served to reverse transcribe about 0.45 to 1 ug RNA. Each CDR3 protein gets one entry after TCRdb re-called the immunoSEQ multiplex PCR reads with MiXCR. The sample has 95,000 to 150,000 distinct CDR3 sequences; about 94% are singletons. V gene TRBV20-1 combines with J gene TRBJ2-7; weak D call: TRBD2 (5 bases). This receptor was obtained from a human donor with Susac syndrome. Input material: CD8+ T cells from PBMCs. As DNA, the CDR3 is TGCAGTGCTAGAAGCGGCGCCGCCTACGAGCAGTACTTC. Protein sequence: CSARSGAAYEQYF.